The clone carrying this T cell receptor (beta chain) was detected only a few times. The antigen is unknown. These data belong to a study of cytomegalovirus exposure and HLA in healthy donors. Across the whole study: A prior study identified 110 million or so unique TCR beta sequences from about 179 million T cells. Findings and caveats of the study: Several of the most significant clusters were apparently associated with common viral pathogens in a later analysis. Three of the chains that were CMV-associated were confirmed in vitro to be specific for CMV antigens.

The CDR3 is 15 amino acids. V was pared by 6 bases and J by 2 bases, with 15 bases between. Germline V CDR1 and CDR2: SGHTA, FQGNSA. With 60 Vbeta and 13 Jbeta primers, the PCR was carried out. This table comes from immunoSEQ multiplex PCR, and its TCRdb copy is limited to in-frame clones, with some not included. The sample lists 100,000 to 150,000 clones; 8.5% to 10% were seen once. This receptor was identified in a middle-aged man in good health and CMV-seronegative. The chain joins TRBV7-2 to TRBJ2-3, with D possibly TRBD2 on 6 matching bases. The sample comprised PBMCs. This CDR3 is CASSNPGLYTDTQYF. The DNA for the CDR3 is TGTGCCAGCAGTAATCCGGGACTTTACACAGATACGCAGTATTTT. Filled out from reference TRBV7-2 and TRBJ2-3, the complete variable domain reads GAGVSQSPSNKVTEKGKDVELRCDPISGHTALYWYRQSLGQGLEFLIYFQGNSAPDKSGLPSDRFSAERTGGSVSTLTIQRTQQEDSAVYLCASSNPGLYTDTQYFGPGTRLTVL.